This TCR beta chain was sequenced for a study of T cell responses to AZD1222 COVID-19 vaccine. The V and J ends lost 1 base and 4 bases respectively, with 10 bases between them. The germline CDR1 and CDR2 sequences are MNHEY and SVGEGT. The length of the CDR3 is 14 residues. Generated by immunoSEQ multiplex PCR, the TCRdb table keeps only in-frame clones and is missing some. In the table there are roughly 70,000 clones, around 74% of which are singletons. V is TRBV6-2 or TRBV6-3 and J is TRBJ2-5, with D possibly matching TRBD1 (6 bases). The receptor was derived from an adult in good health. Specimen: peripheral blood, collected on day 0 of MenACWY control vaccination. CDR3 protein: CASSYFLGGETQYF. CDR3 sequence (DNA): TGTGCCAGCAGTTACTTCCTAGGGGGAGAGACCCAGTACTTC.